A single sample gave rise to the 15 T cell receptor beta chains below, sequenced in a study of immune evolution from preneoplasia to lung adenocarcinoma (dated by TCRdb to the early 2020s). Libraries were made using the immunoSEQ multiplex PCR assay. Imported from immuneACCESS, the table was reduced by TCRdb to in-frame sequences with V and J called. These copies leave out some clones; in studies compared against another copy, an unresolved V gene accounts for under half, and the cause of the remainder is not known. The table for this sample lists 5,700 or so clones; roughly 80% of them were counted only once. 6.1% of the sample belongs to the ten largest clones. Sequencing input: FFPE adjacent normal lung tissue. The receptors derive from an older donor with lung adenocarcinoma.

The chain recombines TRBV7-9 with TRBJ1-1; D gene ambiguous. The CDR3 covers 15 residues. The V end was cut by 4 bases, the J end by 2 bases, with 14 bases between. Germline values: CDR1 SEHNR, CDR2 FQNEAQ (reference sequence). In nucleotides, the CDR3 is TGTGCCAGCAGCTCGAGGGCCGGAGTAAACACTGAAGCTTTCTTT. Translation: CASSSRAGVNTEAFF.

This clone was detected only a few times. V gene TRBV4-1 combines with J gene TRBJ2-7; 9 bases match TRBD2. The germline CDR1 and CDR2 sequences are MGHRA and YSYEKL. V was clipped by 0 bases and J by 0 bases; unmatched bases: 0. This CDR3 has 15 amino acids. This chain's CDR3 is CASSQDSGGSYEQYF. CDR3 bases: TGCGCCAGCAGCCAAGATAGCGGGGGCTCCTACGAGCAGTACTTC.

The CDR3 reads CASSPTGANYGYTF. In nucleotides, the CDR3 is TGCGCCAGCAGCCCGACAGGGGCTAACTATGGCTACACCTTC. The rearrangement joins TRBV5-1 to TRBJ1-2; 8 bases match TRBD1. V lost 4 bases, J lost 0 bases, and 2 bases stayed unmatched. The CDR3 has 14 residues. CDR1 is SGHRS, CDR2 YFSETQ, per germline.

This clone was seen a handful of times. The chain is built from TRBV2 and TRBJ2-7; D possibly corresponds to TRBD1 (5 bases). Trimming removed 6 bases from V and 7 bases from J, with 10 bases in between. The CDR3 is 11 residues long. Germline CDR1 SNHLY, CDR2 FYNNEI. CDR3 bases: TGTGCCAGCAGCGTGGACAAGGAGCAGTACTTC. Its translation: CASSVDKEQYF.

This chain links TRBV5-1 with TRBJ1-4; 11 bases map to TRBD1. The V gene end was trimmed by 4 bases and the J gene end by 8 bases; junction bases not matched to a gene: 7. Germline V gene data show CDR1 as SGHRS and CDR2 as YFSETQ. This CDR3 contains 15 residues. This CDR3 is CASSRDRGKGEKLFF. CDR3 coding DNA: TGCGCCAGCAGCCGGGACAGGGGGAAAGGGGAAAAACTGTTTTTT.

The DNA of the CDR3 is TGTGCCAGCAGCTTCTCTCCGGACGAGCAGTACTTC. Its protein is CASSFSPDEQYF. V gene TRBV7-9 combines with J gene TRBJ2-7; D remains unclear. CDR3 size: 12 residues. Germline CDR1 is SEHNR and CDR2 is FQNEAQ (reference sequence). Trimming left V 3 bases short and J 5 bases short, with 8 bases between.

This clone was detected a few times. The gene calls are TRBV6-4 and TRBJ2-3; 8 bases align to TRBD2. Per germline, CDR1 MRHNA and CDR2 SNTAGT. The CDR3 consists of 14 residues. After removal of 4 bases from V and 4 bases from J, the junction contained 4 bases not matched to a gene. The CDR3: CASSAAGEADTQYF. The CDR3 DNA is TGTGCCAGCAGTGCAGCGGGAGAAGCAGATACGCAGTATTTT.

This clone was seen once. This chain links TRBV15 with TRBJ1-5; TRBD1 might be the D (6 bases). The CDR3 sequence is 15 residues long. From germline, CDR1 is LNHNV and CDR2 YYDKDF (reference sequence). V gave up 3 bases and J gave up 6 bases, with 15 bases separating them. CDR3 in DNA: TGTGCCACCAGCAGGGAGGGGGGCCAGGGTCAGCCCCAGCATTTT. Translation: CATSREGGQGQPQHF. Full variable domain (missing parts from reference TRBV15 and TRBJ1-5): DAMVIQNPRYQVTQFGKPVTLSCSQTLNHNVMYWYQQKSSQAPKLLFHYYDKDFNNEADTPDNFQSRRPNTSFCFLDIRSPGLGDTAMYLCATSREGGQGQPQHFGDGTRLSIL.

V usage is TRBV5-4 and J usage is TRBJ1-2, with 9 bases fitting TRBD1. The V gene end was trimmed by 3 bases and the J gene end by 6 bases; junction bases not matched to a gene: 3. This CDR3 has 13 residues. Germline CDR1 and CDR2: SGHNT and YYREEE (reference sequence). This CDR3 is CASSYGTGNGYTF. The CDR3 nucleotides read TGTGCCAGCAGCTACGGGACAGGGAATGGCTACACCTTC.

The V call is TRBV4-1, the J call TRBJ2-3; D gene ambiguous. V was clipped by 0 bases and J by 5 bases, with 9 bases between them. CDR1 and CDR2 (germline): MGHRA, YSYEKL. The CDR3 sequence is 14 residues long. The CDR3 here is CASSQEARQDTQYF. In DNA, the CDR3 is TGCGCCAGCAGCCAAGAGGCGAGACAAGATACGCAGTATTTT.

This clone was counted only a few times. The rearrangement links TRBV25-1 to TRBJ2-2; D is tentatively TRBD1 or TRBD2 (6 bases each). Per the germline V gene, CDR1 is MGHDK and CDR2 is SYGVNS. The CDR3 spans 17 residues. V was shortened by 4 bases and J by 5 bases, with 20 bases between the two germline ends. The CDR3 DNA reads TGTGCCAGCAGTGTCCTTGGAGGGGGGAGAGGGACCGGGGAGCTGTTTTTT. It encodes CASSVLGGGRGTGELFF. Full variable domain (remainder filled in from reference TRBV25-1 and TRBJ2-2): EADIYQTPRYLVIGTGKKITLECSQTMGHDKMYWYQQDPGMELHLIHYSYGVNSTEKGDLSSESTVSRIRTEHFPLTLESARPSHTSQYLCASSVLGGGRGTGELFFGEGSRLTVL.

The chain combines TRBV6-1 with TRBJ2-5, with TRBD2 matching over 8 bases. Looked up from germline, CDR1 is MNHNS and CDR2 is SASEGT. There are 14 residues in the CDR3. Trimming at V came to 3 bases and at J to 6 bases, leaving 6 bases not matched to a gene. The CDR3 DNA sequence: TGTGCCAGCAGTGAGGCGGGGGGCGCACAGACCCAGTACTTC. Translation gives CASSEAGGAQTQYF.

The V and J genes are TRBV7-3 and TRBJ2-1, with 9 bases aligning to TRBD1. Germline V gene sequence: CDR1 SGHTA, CDR2 FQGTGA. With 5 bases clipped from V and 7 bases from J, the junction kept 6 bases outside the gene matches. The CDR3 consists of 14 residues. CDR3: CASSETTGGNEQFF. CDR3 sequence (DNA): TGTGCCAGCAGCGAAACGACAGGGGGGAATGAGCAGTTCTTC.

CDR3 sequence: CAWSLAAGELFF. The CDR3 coding sequence is TGTGCCTGGAGTCTAGCGGCCGGGGAGCTGTTTTTT. This chain uses TRBV30 with TRBJ2-2, with 7 bases lining up with TRBD2. Per germline, CDR1 GTSNPN and CDR2 SVGIG (reference sequence). The ends lost 2 bases at V and 6 bases at J; junction bases unmatched: 0. This CDR3 has 12 residues.

The chain is built from TRBV30 and TRBJ1-1; the D gene is possibly TRBD1 (5 bases). CDR1 is GTSNPN, CDR2 SVGIG, per germline (reference sequence). The ends were cut back, 0 bases at V and 6 bases at J, with 14 bases in the middle. The CDR3 sequence is 14 residues long. CDR3 sequence (DNA): TGTGCCTGGAGTGTTGGCAGGGCTGCGGCTGAAGCTTTCTTT. It specifies CAWSVGRAAAEAFF.